The 17 T cell receptor beta chains below were found in one sample sequenced in a study of cytomegalovirus exposure and HLA in healthy donors. The PCR was carried out with 60 Vbeta primers and 13 Jbeta primers. The data were produced by immunoSEQ multiplex PCR, yet TCRdb's version contains in-frame clones alone and is incomplete. Of 150,000 to 180,000 clones in the sample, around 80% were seen once. Sequencing was performed on PBMCs. Every receptor here comes from a woman aged 40-49 years in good health and CMV-seropositive.

The rearrangement uses TRBV9 and TRBJ2-7; 8 nucleotides match TRBD2. The CDR3 length is 15 residues. V was pared by 0 bases and J by 4 bases, with 6 bases of the junction left unmatched. Germline CDR1 is SGDLS and CDR2 is YYNGEE. The CDR3 is CASSVVPAGVYEQYF. The CDR3 DNA reads as TGTGCCAGCAGCGTAGTGCCAGCGGGAGTGTACGAGCAGTACTTC.

This rearrangement joins TRBV7-8 to TRBJ2-1; 8 bases fit TRBD2. CDR3 size: 19 residues. Germline V gene data show CDR1 as SGHVS and CDR2 as FQNEAQ. J gave up 7 bases and V 2 bases, and 19 bases lay outside the gene matches. Here the CDR3 DNA reads TGTGCCAGCAGCTTATTCTGGGGTGAGAAAGCGGGAGTGAGAAATGAGCAGTTCTTC. Translating it yields CASSLFWGEKAGVRNEQFF.

This clone appeared a few times. The CDR3 nucleotides read TGTGCCAGCAACTTCGGACAGGGGGGGATCACTGAAGCTTTCTTT. It translates to CASNFGQGGITEAFF. This chain uses TRBV6-1 with TRBJ1-1, with 10 bases identical to TRBD1. Germline V gene lookup returns CDR1 MNHNS and CDR2 SASEGT. V was pared by 7 bases and J by 4 bases, with 9 bases of the junction left unmatched. The CDR3 sequence is 15 residues long.

The CDR3 sequence: CASFMTSGSSYNEQFF. The CDR3, as DNA: TGTGCCTCCTTCATGACTAGCGGGAGCTCCTACAATGAGCAGTTCTTC. The V call is TRBV30, the J call TRBJ2-1, with 12 bases that match TRBD2. The CDR3 extends over 16 amino acids. Losses at the gene ends were 7 bases for V and 0 bases for J; bases not matched to a gene: 7. The V gene's germline CDR1 is GTSNPN and CDR2 SVGIG (reference sequence).

This clone turned up a few times. The V and J genes are TRBV9 and TRBJ2-1; unclear D gene. This CDR3 is 14 amino acids long. V shed 6 bases and J shed 1 base, with 11 bases lying between them. CDR1 is SGDLS, CDR2 YYNGEE, per germline. The CDR3 protein is CASTNGSSYNEQFF. The CDR3 DNA reads TGTGCCAGCACGAACGGTTCTTCCTACAATGAGCAGTTCTTC.

V is TRBV30 and J is TRBJ2-1; TRBD2 matches 8 bases. The CDR3 totals 16 residues. The germline V gene encodes CDR1 GTSNPN and CDR2 SVGIG (reference sequence). V shed 7 bases and J 0 bases; nucleotides not matched to a gene: 11. Written as DNA, the CDR3 is TGTGCCTACACCCCCCAGCGGGAGTTCTCCTACAATGAGCAGTTCTTC. It codes for CAYTPQREFSYNEQFF.

The genes are TRBV5-1 and TRBJ2-1, with 11 bases lining up with TRBD2. The CDR3 loop spans 16 amino acids. Germline V CDR1 and CDR2: SGHRS, YFSETQ. The trim removed 3 bases at V and 7 bases at J, leaving 9 bases unmatched. Written as DNA, the CDR3 is TGCGCCAGCAGCTCCTCTAGCGGGAGGCCGGGGAATGAGCAGTTCTTC. It specifies CASSSSSGRPGNEQFF.

This chain uses TRBV7-3 with TRBJ2-3; D gene ambiguous. The germline gives CDR1 SGHTA, CDR2 FQGTGA. CDR3 length equals 14 residues. Trimming removed 2 bases from V and 2 bases from J, with 8 bases in between. In DNA form, the CDR3 reads TGTGCCAGCAGCTTATTGCGTGTCACAGATACGCAGTATTTT. It codes for CASSLLRVTDTQYF.

The rearrangement links TRBV30 to TRBJ1-4; no reliable D call. Between the trimmed V and J ends, which lost 0 bases and 7 bases, there was a span of 15 bases. There are 15 residues in the CDR3. The germline V gene encodes CDR1 GTSNPN and CDR2 SVGIG (reference sequence). CDR3 DNA sequence: TGTGCCTGGAGTGTACGGGATCTACTTAGTGAAAAACTGTTTTTT. Translated, it gives CAWSVRDLLSEKLFF.

The J gene is TRBJ2-1, the V gene TRBV18, with D possibly being TRBD2 (5 bases). The CDR3 consists of 17 residues. Germline CDR1 is KGHSH and CDR2 is LQKENI. V was trimmed by 2 bases and J by 5 bases, leaving 19 bases between them. CDR3 nucleotides: TGTGCCAGCTCACCAACATTTGGAGCTGGAGGACACAATGAGCAGTTCTTC. It encodes CASSPTFGAGGHNEQFF.

CDR3 sequence (DNA): TGCGCCAGCAGCGAGAGAGTAGCGGGAGGGACGTCCTACGAGCAGTACTTC. It specifies CASSERVAGGTSYEQYF. The gene calls are TRBV4-1 and TRBJ2-7, with TRBD2 identical over 11 bases. Germline V gene data show CDR1 as MGHRA and CDR2 as YSYEKL. The V segment lost 5 bases and the J segment 1 base; nucleotides outside the gene matches: 10. The CDR3 loop spans 17 amino acids.

The chain employs TRBV18 and TRBJ2-1, with no clear D. Deletions cut 3 bases from V and 10 bases from J, with 13 bases between. The CDR3 loop spans 13 amino acids. Germline V gene sequence: CDR1 KGHSH, CDR2 LQKENI. The CDR3 bases are TGTGCCAGCTCACCGAGGCAAGCGTCGGAGCAGTTCTTC. Translation gives CASSPRQASEQFF.

This sequence joins TRBV18 and TRBJ2-1, with D perhaps TRBD2 (6 bases). Trimming removed 3 bases at V and 7 bases at J, with 16 bases between. The CDR3 consists of 15 residues. Per germline, CDR1 KGHSH and CDR2 LQKENI. The CDR3 nucleotides are TGTGCCAGCTCACCCCAGTCGGGAGCGTTGAATGAGCAGTTCTTC. Amino acid sequence: CASSPQSGALNEQFF. Supplemented by reference TRBV18 and TRBJ2-1, the full variable domain reads NAGVMQNPRHLVRRRGQEARLRCSPMKGHSHVYWYRQLPEEGLKFMVYLQKENIIDESGMPKERFSAEFPKEGPSILRIQQVVRGDSAAYFCASSPQSGALNEQFFGPGTRLTVL.

The rearrangement links TRBV2 to TRBJ2-3; TRBD2 matches at 10 bases. CDR3 length: 15 amino acids. The junction had 11 bases not matched to a gene; V was cut back by 11 bases and J by 3 bases. Looked up from germline, CDR1 is SNHLY and CDR2 is FYNNEI. The CDR3 coding sequence is TGTGCCGGGAGGACTAGCGGAGGGGGGACAGATACGCAGTATTTT. Its translation: CAGRTSGGGTDTQYF.

The gene calls are TRBV5-1 and TRBJ1-1; D gene unclear. Germline V gene sequence: CDR1 SGHRS, CDR2 YFSETQ. CDR3 length: 15 residues. Trimming cost V 4 bases and J 0 bases, with 13 bases left between them. The CDR3 here is CASSLSSVLNTEAFF. The CDR3 coding sequence is TGCGCCAGCAGCCTTTCCAGCGTACTGAACACTGAAGCTTTCTTT.

The genes are TRBV5-4 and TRBJ2-1; 7 bases are shared with TRBD2. Per the germline V gene, CDR1 is SGHNT and CDR2 is YYREEE (reference sequence). The length of the CDR3 is 16 residues. The V gene end was trimmed by 4 bases and the J gene end by 3 bases; junction bases not matched to a gene: 10. The CDR3 loop reads CASSPDLGGSYNEQFF. The CDR3 DNA follows: TGTGCCAGCAGCCCGGATTTAGGCGGGAGCTACAATGAGCAGTTCTTC.

The chain employs TRBV6-6 and TRBJ1-2, with 11 positions matching TRBD1. This CDR3 is 15 amino acids long. Germline V CDR1 and CDR2: MNHNY, SVGAGI (reference sequence). V shed 7 bases and J 4 bases; nucleotides not matched to a gene: 8. The CDR3 DNA is TGTGCCAGCATTCCGGACAGGGGGCGCCTCTATGGCTACACCTTC. Amino acid sequence: CASIPDRGRLYGYTF.